The 27 T cell receptor beta chains listed next were all sequenced from one sample in a study of blood T cell repertoires in COVID-19. Produced via immunoSEQ multiplex PCR; TCRdb's table is partial and in-frame only. The profile shows 14,000 to 15,000 clones, roughly 92% of them singletons. Sequencing was performed on peripheral blood. The receptor source for this set is a human donor with active COVID-19. The donor label of this sample is uncertain.

This clone was counted a single time. J is TRBJ1-1 and V is TRBV7-9; D perhaps matches TRBD1 (6 bases). Looked up from germline, CDR1 is SEHNR and CDR2 is FQNEAQ (reference sequence). This CDR3 is built from 15 residues. Between the trimmed V and J ends, which lost 4 bases and 2 bases, there was a span of 14 bases. The CDR3 reads CASSYSGTPNTEAFF. The CDR3, as DNA: TGTGCCAGCAGCTATTCCGGGACACCAAACACTGAAGCTTTCTTT. Filled out from reference TRBV7-9 and TRBJ1-1, the complete variable domain reads DTGVSQNPRHKITKRGQNVTFRCDPISEHNRLYWYRQTLGQGPEFLTYFQNEAQLEKSRLLSDRFSAERPKGSFSTLEIQRTEQGDSAMYLCASSYSGTPNTEAFFGQGTRLTVV.

The chain uses TRBV27 and TRBJ2-6, with D possibly TRBD2 on 5 matching bases. The CDR3 has 15 amino acids. V lost 4 bases and J lost 4, with 11 bases in between. Looked up from germline, CDR1 is MNHEY and CDR2 is SMNVEV (reference sequence). The CDR3 sequence is CASSSPEVGANVLTF. The CDR3 bases are TGTGCCAGCAGTTCCCCGGAGGTCGGGGCCAACGTCCTGACTTTC.

This chain connects TRBV7-9 to TRBJ2-5, with 9 bases lining up with TRBD2. Germline lookup yields CDR1 SEHNR and CDR2 FQNEAQ (reference sequence). Unmatched junction bases numbered 9, after V lost 5 bases and J lost 5 bases. This CDR3 comprises 15 residues. The CDR3 here is CASSPVGGGAETQYF. In DNA form, the CDR3 reads TGTGCCAGCAGCCCCGTGGGCGGGGGGGCGGAGACCCAGTACTTC.

V and J are TRBV23-1 and TRBJ2-7; 8 bases map to TRBD1. TRBV23-1 is an ORF, with its function uncertain. This CDR3 has 14 residues. Trimming took 4 bases from V and 2 from J; bases not matched to a gene: 4. The CDR3 sequence is CASSRDRPTYEQYF. In DNA form, the CDR3 reads TGCGCCAGCAGTCGGGACAGGCCTACCTACGAGCAGTACTTC.

The chain employs TRBV7-2 and TRBJ2-1, with D possibly TRBD1 on 7 matching bases. Per the germline V gene, CDR1 is SGHTA and CDR2 is FQGNSA. Deletions cut 4 bases from V and 6 bases from J, with 16 bases between. The CDR3 consists of 15 residues. This chain's CDR3 is CASSSRGVHPNEQFF. The CDR3 nucleotides read TGTGCCAGCAGCTCCAGGGGGGTCCATCCCAATGAGCAGTTCTTC.

CDR3 nucleotides: TGCGCCAGCAGCCACGGACAGGGGCTTGAAAAACTGTTTTTT. This encodes CASSHGQGLEKLFF. This chain links TRBV4-1 with TRBJ1-4; TRBD1 matches at 9 bases. The CDR3 contains 14 residues. The J segment lost 7 bases and the V segment lost 3 bases, leaving 3 bases of the junction unmatched. Germline V gene data show CDR1 as MGHRA and CDR2 as YSYEKL.

The rearrangement uses TRBV14 and TRBJ2-2; D possibly corresponds to TRBD2 (7 bases). Between the trimmed V and J ends, which lost 1 base and 5 bases, there was a span of 17 bases. This CDR3 comprises 17 residues. Per germline, CDR1 SGHDN and CDR2 FVKESK. CDR3 region: CASSQAGGQGWTGELFF. CDR3 nucleotide sequence: TGTGCCAGCAGCCAAGCCGGGGGGCAGGGATGGACCGGGGAGCTGTTTTTT.

The chain recombines TRBV28 with TRBJ2-1; 7 bases are shared with TRBD1. Germline assignment: CDR1 MDHEN and CDR2 SYDVKM. The J segment lost 4 bases and the V segment lost 8 bases, leaving 8 bases of the junction unmatched. The CDR3 runs to 14 residues. CDR3 DNA sequence: TGTGCCAGCCGGGCGGCAGGGGGATACAATGAGCAGTTCTTC. Translated: CASRAAGGYNEQFF.

CDR3 sequence (DNA): TGCAGCTACAGCGGGGACTTGAATGAGCAGTTCTTC. Amino acids: CSYSGDLNEQFF. The chain combines TRBV29-1 with TRBJ2-1, with TRBD2 matching over 7 bases. The length of the CDR3 is 12 residues. V dropped 8 bases and J dropped 7; count of bases not matched to a gene: 8. The germline V gene has CDR1 SQVTM and CDR2 ANQGSEA.

The chain employs TRBV7-2 and TRBJ2-2, with 11 bases matching TRBD2. The J segment lost 4 bases and the V segment lost 5 bases, leaving 6 bases of the junction unmatched. This CDR3 has 16 amino acids. Germline-derived CDR1 and CDR2 are SGHTA and FQGNSA. CDR3 bases: TGTGCCAGCAGCCCCGGGCTAGCGGGAGGCACCGGGGAGCTGTTTTTT. As protein: CASSPGLAGGTGELFF.

This chain connects TRBV2 to TRBJ2-2, with D possibly matching TRBD1 (6 bases). Trimming cost V 7 bases and J 7 bases, with 13 bases left between them. The germline CDR1 and CDR2 sequences are SNHLY and FYNNEI. The CDR3 spans 13 residues. The CDR3 coding sequence is TGTGCCAGCAACAAACAGGGAGACGGGGAGCTGTTTTTT. Translation: CASNKQGDGELFF.

The rearrangement uses TRBV18 and TRBJ2-7; 9 bases agree with TRBD2. Germline loops: CDR1 KGHSH, CDR2 LQKENI. The CDR3 spans 16 residues. The V gene end was trimmed by 6 bases and the J gene end by 0 bases; junction bases not matched to a gene: 9. The CDR3: CASSVTSGFSSYEQYF. The DNA of the CDR3 is TGTGCCAGCTCGGTTACTAGCGGGTTCAGCTCCTACGAGCAGTACTTC.

This chain links TRBV9 with TRBJ2-1; a weak D match, TRBD2 (7 bases). This CDR3 region has 15 residues. Trimming left V 1 base short and J 7 bases short, with 15 bases between. Germline V CDR1 and CDR2: SGDLS, YYNGEE. CDR3 sequence reads: CASSVTGLADNEQFF. The CDR3 bases are TGTGCCAGCAGCGTAACAGGGCTAGCGGATAATGAGCAGTTCTTC.

The chain uses TRBV4-3 and TRBJ2-3; tentatively, D is TRBD2 (6 bases). CDR3 length: 18 amino acids. V was pared by 0 bases and J by 4 bases, with 20 bases between. Germline lookup yields CDR1 LGHNA and CDR2 YSLEER. As DNA, the CDR3 is TGCGCCAGCAGCCAAGACTTGAGACTAGGGGAAAAGGCAGATACGCAGTATTTT. Protein sequence: CASSQDLRLGEKADTQYF.

The chain joins TRBV9 to TRBJ2-1; the match to TRBD2 covers 7 bases. CDR1 is SGDLS and CDR2 is YYNGEE in the germline V gene. V dropped 0 bases and J dropped 9; count of bases not matched to a gene: 3. This CDR3 is built from 13 residues. For the CDR3, the DNA is TGTGCCAGCAGCGTAGTGCCGGGAGGTGAGCAGTTCTTC. This codes for CASSVVPGGEQFF.

V usage is TRBV28 and J usage is TRBJ2-3, with 8 bases that match TRBD2. Germline V lookup: CDR1 MDHEN, CDR2 SYDVKM. J was trimmed by 1 base and V by 7 bases; bases with no gene match: 4. CDR3 size: 14 residues. The CDR3 reads CASKAGGGTDTQYF. In nucleotides, the CDR3 is TGTGCCAGCAAGGCCGGGGGGGGCACAGATACGCAGTATTTT. Drawing the rest from reference TRBV28 and TRBJ2-3, the complete variable domain is DVKVTQSSRYLVKRTGEKVFLECVQDMDHENMFWYRQDPGLGLRLIYFSYDVKMKEKGDIPEGYSVSREKKERFSLILESASTNQTSMYLCASKAGGGTDTQYFGPGTRLTVL.

The chain employs TRBV19 and TRBJ1-5, with D maybe TRBD1 (5 bases). Germline V gives CDR1 LNHDA, CDR2 SQIVND (reference sequence). V dropped 9 bases and J dropped 3 bases, with 15 bases sitting between them. The CDR3 consists of 14 residues. CDR3 sequence (DNA): TGTGCCAGCACGGGGGATGGCTTCAATCAGCCCCAGCATTTT. Its protein product is CASTGDGFNQPQHF. Together with reference TRBV19 and TRBJ1-5, the CDR3 gives the full variable domain: DGGITQSPKYLFRKEGQNVTLSCEQNLNHDAMYWYRQDPGQGLRLIYYSQIVNDFQKGDIAEGYSVSREKKESFPLTVTSAQKNPTAFYLCASTGDGFNQPQHFGDGTRLSIL.

This sequence joins TRBV7-8 and TRBJ2-7, with a tentative D call TRBD1 (6 bases). The V end lost 0 bases, the J end lost 3 bases, and 12 bases lay between the germline ends. The CDR3 is made up of 15 amino acids. Germline V gives CDR1 SGHVS, CDR2 FQNEAQ. CDR3 sequence reads: CASSLASGQIYEQYF. CDR3 coding DNA: TGTGCCAGCAGCTTAGCCTCAGGACAGATCTACGAGCAGTACTTC.

V gene TRBV19 combines with J gene TRBJ2-7, with a weak D call TRBD1 (5 bases). V lost 6 bases and J lost 2, with 17 bases in between. Germline V lookup: CDR1 LNHDA, CDR2 SQIVND (reference sequence). The CDR3 spans 15 residues. CDR3 coding DNA: TGTGCCAGTAGCCCCGTCAGGCCAGGGACCTACGAGCAGTACTTC. Translating gives CASSPVRPGTYEQYF.

The rearrangement links TRBV6-2 or TRBV6-3 to TRBJ2-3; D unclear. The CDR3 is 15 residues long. The V end was cut by 2 bases, the J end by 2 bases, with 11 bases between. Germline V gene sequence: CDR1 MNHEY, CDR2 SVGEGT. The CDR3 bases are TGTGCCAGCAGTTACGCGCTGGAGAACACAGATACGCAGTATTTT. It codes for CASSYALENTDTQYF.

This CDR3 is CASSTRGHRGYGYTF. CDR3 DNA: TGTGCCAGCAGCACCAGGGGGCACCGGGGCTATGGCTACACCTTC. The gene calls are TRBV7-2 and TRBJ1-2; 8 bases align to TRBD1. Losses at the gene ends were 5 bases for V and 4 bases for J; bases not matched to a gene: 9. The CDR3 is 15 amino acids. Germline CDR1 is SGHTA and CDR2 is FQGNSA.

The V and J genes are TRBV9 and TRBJ2-1; possible D gene TRBD1, 5 bases. The CDR3 runs to 16 residues. V shed 0 bases and J shed 1 base, with 11 bases lying between them. Germline V lookup: CDR1 SGDLS, CDR2 YYNGEE. The CDR3 protein is CASSVGAGSSYNEQFF. The CDR3 DNA is TGTGCCAGCAGCGTAGGAGCAGGGTCTTCCTACAATGAGCAGTTCTTC.

The V call is TRBV7-6, the J call TRBJ1-1, with D uncertain. The CDR3 covers 14 residues. CDR1 SGHVS and CDR2 FNYEAQ come from the germline V gene. V shed 5 bases and J shed 6 bases, with 16 bases lying between them. The CDR3 coding sequence is TGTGCCAGCAGCCTCCAGTCCCTCGGGTCTGAAGCTTTCTTT. This gives the protein CASSLQSLGSEAFF.

There are a few counts of this clone. The chain joins TRBV6-5 to TRBJ1-1; a possible D gene is TRBD1 (5 bases). This CDR3 has 13 residues. Germline lookup yields CDR1 MNHEY and CDR2 SVGAGI. Trimming took 5 bases from V and 1 from J, leaving 8 bases between them. The CDR3 loop reads CASSQTGNTEAFF. The CDR3 nucleotides are TGTGCCAGCAGTCAAACAGGGAACACTGAAGCTTTCTTT.

This chain uses TRBV28 with TRBJ2-7; no reliable D call. Trimming stripped 5 bases from V and 2 bases from J, with 10 bases between. This CDR3 region has 13 residues. Germline CDR1 and CDR2: MDHEN and SYDVKM. Here the CDR3 reads CASSRELPYEQYF. The CDR3 DNA is TGTGCCAGCAGTCGTGAGTTACCCTACGAGCAGTACTTC.

This rearrangement joins TRBV5-6 to TRBJ2-6, with 10 bases matching TRBD1. CDR1 and CDR2 from the germline V gene are SGHDT and YYEEEE. The length of the CDR3 is 19 residues. With V trimmed by 4 bases and J by 0 bases, 10 bases remained unmatched. The CDR3 here is CASSARFGTGVSGANVLTF. Written as DNA, the CDR3 is TGTGCCAGCAGCGCACGTTTTGGGACAGGGGTCTCTGGGGCCAACGTCCTGACTTTC.

J is TRBJ2-3 and V is TRBV5-1, with 7 bases identical to TRBD2. V shed 4 bases and J 5 bases; nucleotides not matched to a gene: 10. CDR3 size: 15 residues. Germline V CDR1 and CDR2: SGHRS, YFSETQ. The CDR3: CASSTGSWGGDTQYF. CDR3 nucleotides: TGCGCCAGCAGCACCGGTTCCTGGGGGGGAGATACGCAGTATTTT.